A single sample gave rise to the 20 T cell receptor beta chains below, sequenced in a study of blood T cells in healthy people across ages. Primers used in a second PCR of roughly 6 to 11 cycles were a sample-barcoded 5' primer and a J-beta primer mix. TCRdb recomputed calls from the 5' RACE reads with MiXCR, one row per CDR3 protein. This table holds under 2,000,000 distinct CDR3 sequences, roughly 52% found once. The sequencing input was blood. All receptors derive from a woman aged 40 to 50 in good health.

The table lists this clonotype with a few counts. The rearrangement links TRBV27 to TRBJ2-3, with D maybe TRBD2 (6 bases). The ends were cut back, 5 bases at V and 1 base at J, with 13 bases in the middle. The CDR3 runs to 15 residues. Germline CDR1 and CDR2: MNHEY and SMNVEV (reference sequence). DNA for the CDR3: TGTGCCAGCAGTCGACTAGAAACCCGCACAGATACGCAGTATTTT. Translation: CASSRLETRTDTQYF.

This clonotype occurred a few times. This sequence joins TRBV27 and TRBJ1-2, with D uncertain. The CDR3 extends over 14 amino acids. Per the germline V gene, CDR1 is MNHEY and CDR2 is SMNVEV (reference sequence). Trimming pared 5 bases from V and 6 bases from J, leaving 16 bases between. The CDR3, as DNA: TGTGCCAGCAGTCGCATATCGGACCTGGATGGCTACACCTTC. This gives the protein CASSRISDLDGYTF.

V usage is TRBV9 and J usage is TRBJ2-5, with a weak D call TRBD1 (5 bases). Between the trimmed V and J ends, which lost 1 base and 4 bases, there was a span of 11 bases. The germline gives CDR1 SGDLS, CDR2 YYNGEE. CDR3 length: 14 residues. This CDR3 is CASSVKGNSETQYF. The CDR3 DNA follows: TGTGCCAGCAGCGTAAAGGGGAATTCAGAGACCCAGTACTTC.

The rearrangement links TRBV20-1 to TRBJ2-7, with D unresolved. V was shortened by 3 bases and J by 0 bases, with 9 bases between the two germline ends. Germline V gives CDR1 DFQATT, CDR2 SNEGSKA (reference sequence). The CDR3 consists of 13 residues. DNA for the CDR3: TGCAGTGCTAGTGGGCCGAGCTCCTACGAGCAGTACTTC. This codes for CSASGPSSYEQYF.

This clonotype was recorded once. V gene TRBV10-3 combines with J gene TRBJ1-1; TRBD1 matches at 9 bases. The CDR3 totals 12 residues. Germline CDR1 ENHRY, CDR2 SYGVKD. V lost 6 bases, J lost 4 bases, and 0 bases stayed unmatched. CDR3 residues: CAIRTGGTEAFF. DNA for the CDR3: TGTGCCATCAGGACAGGGGGCACTGAAGCTTTCTTT.

CDR3 coding DNA: TGTGCCACCAGTGATACGGGGTCCGCAGGGACTGGGGCCAACGTCCTGACTTTC. Its protein product is CATSDTGSAGTGANVLTF. This chain joins TRBV24-1 and TRBJ2-6; D may correspond to TRBD1 or TRBD2 (5 bases each). The CDR3 consists of 18 residues. The germline gives CDR1 KGHDR, CDR2 SFDVKD. The V gene lost 3 bases and the J gene lost 2 bases, with 16 bases spanning the gap.

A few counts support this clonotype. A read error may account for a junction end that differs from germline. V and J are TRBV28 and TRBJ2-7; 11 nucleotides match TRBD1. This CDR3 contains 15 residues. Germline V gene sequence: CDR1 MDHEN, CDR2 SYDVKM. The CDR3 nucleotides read TGCGCCAGCAGCTCGCCGGGACAGGGGGTTTACGAGCAGTACTTC. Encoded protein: CASSSPGQGVYEQYF. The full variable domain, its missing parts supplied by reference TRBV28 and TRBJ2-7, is DVKVTQSSRYLVKRTGEKVFLECVQDMDHENMFWYRQDPGLGLRLIYFSYDVKMKEKGDIPEGYSVSREKKERFSLILESASTNQTSMYLCASSSPGQGVYEQYFGPGTRLTVT.

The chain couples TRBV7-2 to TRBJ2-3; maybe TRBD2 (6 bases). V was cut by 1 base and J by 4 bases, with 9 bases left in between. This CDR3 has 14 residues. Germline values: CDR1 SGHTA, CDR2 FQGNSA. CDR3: CASSLVGSADTQYF. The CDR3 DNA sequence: TGTGCCAGCAGCTTAGTCGGGAGTGCAGATACGCAGTATTTT.

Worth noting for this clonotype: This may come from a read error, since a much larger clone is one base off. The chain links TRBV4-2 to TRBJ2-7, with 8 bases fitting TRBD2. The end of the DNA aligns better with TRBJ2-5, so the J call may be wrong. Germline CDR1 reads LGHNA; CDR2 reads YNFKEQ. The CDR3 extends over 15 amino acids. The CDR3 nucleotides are TGTGCCAGCAGCCAAGCTTCAGCGGGGGCAGGGACCCAGTACTTC. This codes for CASSQASAGAGTQYF.

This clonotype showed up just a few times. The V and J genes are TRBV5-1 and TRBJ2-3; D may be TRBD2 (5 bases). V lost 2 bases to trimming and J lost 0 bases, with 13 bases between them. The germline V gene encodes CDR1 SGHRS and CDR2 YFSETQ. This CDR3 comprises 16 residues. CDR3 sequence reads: CASSLSGISSTDTQYF. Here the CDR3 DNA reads TGCGCCAGCAGCTTAAGCGGTATCTCAAGCACAGATACGCAGTATTTT.

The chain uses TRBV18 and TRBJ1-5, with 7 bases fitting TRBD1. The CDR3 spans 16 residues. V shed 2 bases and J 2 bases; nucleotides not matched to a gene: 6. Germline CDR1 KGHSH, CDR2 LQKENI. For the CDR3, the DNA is TGTGCCAGCTCACCAGGGACAGCAAGGGGCAATCAGCCCCAGCATTTT. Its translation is CASSPGTARGNQPQHF.

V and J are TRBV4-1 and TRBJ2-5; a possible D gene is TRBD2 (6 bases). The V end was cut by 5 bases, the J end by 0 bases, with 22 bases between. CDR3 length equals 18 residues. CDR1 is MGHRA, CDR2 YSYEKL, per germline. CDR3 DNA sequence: TGCGCCAGCAGCTCAAGGCCGGTGGGGACTTTGTACCAAGAGACCCAGTACTTC. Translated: CASSSRPVGTLYQETQYF.

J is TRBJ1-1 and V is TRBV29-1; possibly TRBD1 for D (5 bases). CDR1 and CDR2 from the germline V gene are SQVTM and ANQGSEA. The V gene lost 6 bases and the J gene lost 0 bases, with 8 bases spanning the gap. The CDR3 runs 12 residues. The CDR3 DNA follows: TGCAGCGTGTCGACAGTGAACACTGAAGCTTTCTTT. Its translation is CSVSTVNTEAFF. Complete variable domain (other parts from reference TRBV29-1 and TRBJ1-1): SAVISQKPSRDICQRGTSLTIQCQVDSQVTMMFWYRQQPGQSLTLIATANQGSEATYESGFVIDKFPISRPNLTFSTLTVSNMSPEDSSIYLCSVSTVNTEAFFGQGTRLTVV.

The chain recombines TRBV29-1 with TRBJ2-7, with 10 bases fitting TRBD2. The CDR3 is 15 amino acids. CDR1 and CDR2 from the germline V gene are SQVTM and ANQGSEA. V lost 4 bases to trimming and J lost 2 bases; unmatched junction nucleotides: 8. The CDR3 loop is CSVVLAGGLPYEQYF. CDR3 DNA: TGCAGCGTTGTGTTAGCGGGGGGCCTCCCCTACGAGCAGTACTTC.

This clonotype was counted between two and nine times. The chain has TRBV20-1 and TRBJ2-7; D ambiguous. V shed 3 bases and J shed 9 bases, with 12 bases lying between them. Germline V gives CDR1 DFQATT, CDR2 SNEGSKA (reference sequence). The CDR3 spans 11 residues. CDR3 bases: TGCAGTGCTAGCCGGACCCCGGGGCAGTACTTC. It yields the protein CSASRTPGQYF.

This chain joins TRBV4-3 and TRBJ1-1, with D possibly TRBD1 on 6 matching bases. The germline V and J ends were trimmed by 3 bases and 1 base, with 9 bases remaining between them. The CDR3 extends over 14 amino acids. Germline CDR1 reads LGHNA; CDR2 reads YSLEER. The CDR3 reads CASSHGQTNTEAFF. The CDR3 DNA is TGCGCCAGCAGCCACGGACAGACGAACACTGAAGCTTTCTTT.

The CDR3: CASSQMTGVGTEAFF. In DNA, the CDR3 is TGTGCCAGCAGTCAGATGACAGGGGTGGGCACTGAAGCTTTCTTT. This chain links TRBV6-5 with TRBJ1-1; 8 bases align to TRBD1. The CDR3 has 15 residues. V was pared by 5 bases and J by 4 bases, with 9 bases of the junction left unmatched. Germline assignment: CDR1 MNHEY and CDR2 SVGAGI.

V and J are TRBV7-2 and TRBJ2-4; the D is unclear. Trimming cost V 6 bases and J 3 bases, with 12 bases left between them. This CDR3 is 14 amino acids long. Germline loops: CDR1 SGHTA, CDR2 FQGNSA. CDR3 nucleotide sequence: TGTGCCAGCAGTGCCGGTTGGGGCAAAAACATTCAGTACTTC. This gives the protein CASSAGWGKNIQYF.

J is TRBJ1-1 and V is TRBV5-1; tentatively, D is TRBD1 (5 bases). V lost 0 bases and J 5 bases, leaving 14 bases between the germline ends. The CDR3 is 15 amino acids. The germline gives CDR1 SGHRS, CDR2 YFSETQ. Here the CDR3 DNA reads TGCGCCAGCAGCTTGGACGGCAGGGTGGGAACTGAAGCTTTCTTT. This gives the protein CASSLDGRVGTEAFF.

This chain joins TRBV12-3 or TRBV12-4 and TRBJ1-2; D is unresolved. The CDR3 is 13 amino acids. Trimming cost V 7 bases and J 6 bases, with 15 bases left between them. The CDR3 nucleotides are TGTGCCAGCACCCAACGGGGTGGTAATGGCTACACCTTC. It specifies CASTQRGGNGYTF.